This TCR beta chain was recovered during a study of T cell repertoires in cytomegalovirus infection. Turning to the study itself: Public TCR beta signatures marked donors with CMV infection and the matching HLA.

Details on this clonotype: What it binds is unknown.

The CDR3 loop spans 13 amino acids. CDR1 and CDR2 (germline): GTSNPN, SVGIG (reference sequence). TCRdb re-analysed the reads in MiXCR, keeping a single row per CDR3 protein. The sample includes a few hundred thousand distinct CDR3 sequences, about 23% seen only once; the top ten take 15% to 20%. Study observations and caveats: In two of eight donors, the top clonotype was HLA-C-restricted CMV-specific. Totalled public TCR beta family frequency picked out people who carried CMV plus the relevant HLA.

The sequenced sample consisted of CD8+ T cells from PBMCs. The TCR originated in a human donor in good health (CMV status not recorded). Some clones in this sample may be carry-over from other donors' samples. The chain carries TRBV30 and TRBJ2-1; 8 positions agree with TRBD2. The CDR3 loop reads CGMATSGHNEQFF. In DNA form, the CDR3 reads TGTGGAATGGCTACTAGCGGCCACAATGAGCAGTTCTTC.